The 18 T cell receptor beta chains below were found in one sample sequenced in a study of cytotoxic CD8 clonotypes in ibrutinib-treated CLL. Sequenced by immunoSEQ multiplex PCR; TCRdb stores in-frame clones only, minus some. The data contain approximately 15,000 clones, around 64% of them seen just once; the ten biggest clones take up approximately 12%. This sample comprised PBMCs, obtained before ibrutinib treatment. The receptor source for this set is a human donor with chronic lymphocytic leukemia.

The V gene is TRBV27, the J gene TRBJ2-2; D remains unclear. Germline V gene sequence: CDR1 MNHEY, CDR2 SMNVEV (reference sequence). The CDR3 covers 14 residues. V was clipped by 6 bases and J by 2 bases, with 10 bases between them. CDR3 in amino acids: CASSTRQNTGELFF. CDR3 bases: TGTGCCAGCAGCACGAGACAAAACACCGGGGAGCTGTTTTTT.

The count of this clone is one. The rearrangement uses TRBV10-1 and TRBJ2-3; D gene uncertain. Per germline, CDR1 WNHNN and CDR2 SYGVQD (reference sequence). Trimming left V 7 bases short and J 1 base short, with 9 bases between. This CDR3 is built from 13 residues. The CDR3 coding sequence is TGCGCCAGCATGCGGCTAGGCACAGATACGCAGTATTTT. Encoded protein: CASMRLGTDTQYF.

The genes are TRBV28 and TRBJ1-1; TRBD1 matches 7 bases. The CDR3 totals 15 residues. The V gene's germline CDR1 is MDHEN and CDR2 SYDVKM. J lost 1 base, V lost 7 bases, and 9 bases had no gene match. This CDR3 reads CASNELGTENTEAFF. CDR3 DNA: TGTGCCAGCAACGAACTTGGGACAGAGAACACTGAAGCTTTCTTT.

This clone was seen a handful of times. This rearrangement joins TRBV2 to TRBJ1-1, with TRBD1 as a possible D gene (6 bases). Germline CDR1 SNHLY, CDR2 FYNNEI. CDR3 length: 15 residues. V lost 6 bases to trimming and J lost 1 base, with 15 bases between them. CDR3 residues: CASRRRGAENTEAFF. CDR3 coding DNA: TGTGCCAGCAGACGACGGGGGGCGGAGAACACTGAAGCTTTCTTT.

The CDR3 spells CASSLIGTYEQYF. CDR3 nucleotides: TGTGCCAGCAGCTTGATAGGGACGTACGAGCAGTACTTC. The chain is built from TRBV5-6 and TRBJ2-7, with D perhaps given as TRBD1 or TRBD2 (5 bases each). There are 13 residues in the CDR3. The V and J ends lost 1 base and 4 bases respectively, with 9 bases between them. CDR1 SGHDT and CDR2 YYEEEE come from the germline V gene.

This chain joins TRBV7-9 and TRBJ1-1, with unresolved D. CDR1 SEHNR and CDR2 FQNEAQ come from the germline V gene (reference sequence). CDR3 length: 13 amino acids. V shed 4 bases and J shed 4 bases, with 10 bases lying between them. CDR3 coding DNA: TGTGCCAGCAGCTACGGGTTGGGCACTGAAGCTTTCTTT. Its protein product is CASSYGLGTEAFF.

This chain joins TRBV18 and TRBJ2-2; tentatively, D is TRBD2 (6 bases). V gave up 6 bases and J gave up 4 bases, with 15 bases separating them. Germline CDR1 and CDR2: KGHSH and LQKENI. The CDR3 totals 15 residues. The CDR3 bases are TGTGCCAGCTCCTCGTTGAAGGGAGGCACCGGGGAGCTGTTTTTT. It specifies CASSSLKGGTGELFF.

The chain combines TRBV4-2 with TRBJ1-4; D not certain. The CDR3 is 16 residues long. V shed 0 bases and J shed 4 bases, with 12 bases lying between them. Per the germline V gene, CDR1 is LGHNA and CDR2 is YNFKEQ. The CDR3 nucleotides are TGTGCCAGCAGCCAAGATCGTAGGTCTCATAATGAAAAACTGTTTTTT. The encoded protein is CASSQDRRSHNEKLFF.

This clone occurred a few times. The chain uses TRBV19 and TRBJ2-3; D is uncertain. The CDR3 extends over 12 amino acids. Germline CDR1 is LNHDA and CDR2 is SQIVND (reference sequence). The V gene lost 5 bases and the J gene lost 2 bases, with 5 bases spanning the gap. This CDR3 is CASSPNTDTQYF. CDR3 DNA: TGTGCCAGTAGTCCCAACACAGATACGCAGTATTTT.

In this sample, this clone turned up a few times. CDR3 sequence: CASSLIGTESYNEQFF. The CDR3 nucleotides are TGCGCCAGCAGCTTGATAGGGACAGAGTCCTACAATGAGCAGTTCTTC. The chain recombines TRBV5-1 with TRBJ2-1, with 7 bases lining up with TRBD1. V lost 1 base, J lost 1 base, and 5 bases stayed unmatched. This CDR3 spans 16 amino acids. Per germline, CDR1 SGHRS and CDR2 YFSETQ. The full variable domain, completed using reference TRBV5-1 and TRBJ2-1, is KAGVTQTPRYLIKTRGQQVTLSCSPISGHRSVSWYQQTPGQGLQFLFEYFSETQRNKGNFPGRFSGRQFSNSRSEMNVSTLELGDSALYLCASSLIGTESYNEQFFGPGTRLTVL.

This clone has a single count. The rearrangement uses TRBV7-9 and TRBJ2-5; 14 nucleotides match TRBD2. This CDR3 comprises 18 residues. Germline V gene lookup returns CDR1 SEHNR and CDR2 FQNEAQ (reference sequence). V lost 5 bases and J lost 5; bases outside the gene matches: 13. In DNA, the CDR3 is TGTGCCAGCAGCCGGGTGGAGACTAGCGGGGGGGTTCTGGAGACCCAGTACTTC. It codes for CASSRVETSGGVLETQYF.

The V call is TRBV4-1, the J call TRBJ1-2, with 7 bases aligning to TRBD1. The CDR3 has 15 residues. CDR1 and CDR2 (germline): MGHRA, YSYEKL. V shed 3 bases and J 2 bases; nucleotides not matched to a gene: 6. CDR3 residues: CASSHRQGWNYGYTF. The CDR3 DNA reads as TGCGCCAGCAGCCACCGACAGGGATGGAACTATGGCTACACCTTC.

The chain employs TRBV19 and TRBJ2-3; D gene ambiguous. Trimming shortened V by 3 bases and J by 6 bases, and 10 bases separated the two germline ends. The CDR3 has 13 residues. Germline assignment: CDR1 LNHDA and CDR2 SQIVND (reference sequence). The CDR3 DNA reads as TGTGCCAGTAGTATCCCCCCCAGGGATACGCAGTATTTT. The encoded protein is CASSIPPRDTQYF.

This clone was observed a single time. CDR3 sequence: CSVDYGGVTEAFF. DNA for the CDR3: TGCAGCGTTGATTACGGGGGCGTGACCGAAGCTTTCTTT. This sequence joins TRBV29-1 and TRBJ1-1; possibly TRBD1 for D (6 bases). The V end lost 3 bases, the J end lost 8 bases, and 16 bases lay between the germline ends. This CDR3 contains 13 residues. Germline CDR1 reads SQVTM; CDR2 reads ANQGSEA.

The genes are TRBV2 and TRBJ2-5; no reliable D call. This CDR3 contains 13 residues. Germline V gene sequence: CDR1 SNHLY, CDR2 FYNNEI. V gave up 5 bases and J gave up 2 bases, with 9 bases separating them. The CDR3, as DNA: TGTGCCAGCAGTAAGGACGGTCAAGAGACCCAGTACTTC. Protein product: CASSKDGQETQYF.

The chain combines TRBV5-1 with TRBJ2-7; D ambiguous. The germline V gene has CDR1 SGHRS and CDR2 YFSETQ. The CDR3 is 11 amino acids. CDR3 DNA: TGCGCCAGCAACTTGTCCTACGAGCAGTACGTC. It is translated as CASNLSYEQYV.

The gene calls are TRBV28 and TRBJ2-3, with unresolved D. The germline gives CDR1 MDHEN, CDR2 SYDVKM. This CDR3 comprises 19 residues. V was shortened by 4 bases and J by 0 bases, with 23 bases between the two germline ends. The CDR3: CASSWSEWAAPSSTDTQYF. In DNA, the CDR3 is TGTGCCAGCAGTTGGTCGGAATGGGCAGCTCCGTCTAGCACAGATACGCAGTATTTT.

The CDR3 sequence is CSVLTGIYGYTF. The CDR3 region has the DNA TGCAGCGTTTTGACAGGGATCTATGGCTACACCTTC. The rearrangement uses TRBV29-1 and TRBJ1-2, with 7 bases matching TRBD1. The CDR3 contains 12 residues. V shed 5 bases, J shed 4 bases, and the junction held 4 bases outside the gene matches. Germline V gives CDR1 SQVTM, CDR2 ANQGSEA.